Sequencing of this T cell receptor (beta chain) was carried out in a study of T cells in Graves' hyperthyroidism and ophthalmopathy. Looking at the study overall: Peripheral blood samples were taken at initial diagnosis, prior to any treatment. Study-wide results and caveats: By a 13 V-J model, ophthalmopathy was set apart from stable hyperthyroidism.

V was shortened by 7 bases and J by 6 bases, with 16 bases between the two germline ends. From germline, CDR1 is MNHNS and CDR2 SASEGT. CDR3 length: 15 residues. There were TCR beta CDR3 regions amplified from RNA transcripts. TCR CDR3 underwent first-round RT-PCR with the HTBI primer set. In TCRdb, the multiplex PCR reads were re-called with MiXCR into one record per CDR3 protein. Among about 500,000 distinct CDR3 sequences listed, about 16% were seen once. Exclusions: uncontrolled infection, other autoimmune disease, pregnancy, lactation. Notes on this clonotype: Antigen: not known.

Sequenced input: blood. This receptor was identified in a woman aged 30 to 39 with Graves' ophthalmopathy. This chain joins TRBV6-1 and TRBJ1-6, with D hard to call. This chain's CDR3 is CASTASIQPNSPLHF. CDR3 DNA: TGTGCCAGCACCGCCTCGATTCAACCTAATTCACCCCTCCACTTT.